These 28 T cell receptor beta chains came from one sample sequenced in a study of shared clonotypes between healthy human individuals. Assay: immunoSEQ multiplex PCR; the TCRdb copy retains only in-frame clones and omits some. The repertoire holds about 490,000 clones, with over 65% as singletons. Sequenced input: PBMCs. The receptor source for this set is a woman between 40 and 55 years old in good health. Some clones in this sample may be carry-over from other donors' samples.

The chain links TRBV28 to TRBJ2-1, with D tentatively TRBD2 (6 bases). The V end lost 5 bases, the J end lost 6 bases, and 20 bases lay between the germline ends. Germline V gene lookup returns CDR1 MDHEN and CDR2 SYDVKM. The CDR3 has 16 residues. The CDR3 region has the DNA TGTGCCAGCAGTCCCTCAGCGGGTCGCTTCTCCAATGAGCAGTTCTTC. Translation: CASSPSAGRFSNEQFF.

This clone was observed a handful of times. Other DNA sequences in this specimen translate into the identical CDR3. The chain links TRBV9 to TRBJ2-2; D unresolved. With 2 bases removed from V and 5 bases from J, the gap between germline ends came to 1 base. Per germline, CDR1 SGDLS and CDR2 YYNGEE. The length of the CDR3 is 11 residues. The CDR3, as DNA: TGTGCCAGCAGCGTTACCGGGGAGCTGTTTTTT. As protein: CASSVTGELFF.

This rearrangement joins TRBV28 to TRBJ2-1; the D is unclear. The V gene lost 2 bases and the J gene lost 9 bases, with 8 bases spanning the gap. CDR3 size: 12 residues. Germline assignment: CDR1 MDHEN and CDR2 SYDVKM. The DNA for the CDR3 is TGTGCCAGCAGTTTAACGCTTGGTGAGCAGTTCTTC. Residues: CASSLTLGEQFF.

The V gene is TRBV5-3, the J gene TRBJ1-2, with a possible D match to TRBD1 (6 bases). TRBV5-3 carries the ORF label, with uncertain function. The CDR3 is 16 residues long. Trimming shortened V by 0 bases and J by 4 bases, and 16 bases separated the two germline ends. This CDR3 reads CARSLARGGLSYGYTF. Written as DNA, the CDR3 is TGTGCCAGAAGCTTGGCCCGGGGGGGGCTAAGCTATGGCTACACCTTC.

Only a few counts were recorded for this clone. Different DNA sequences within this sample yield the same CDR3. The chain is built from TRBV18 and TRBJ2-7; D ambiguous. This CDR3 has 12 amino acids. Germline V lookup: CDR1 KGHSH, CDR2 LQKENI. V lost 2 bases, J lost 3 bases, and 5 bases lay in between. The CDR3 nucleotides read TGTGCCAGCTCACCAACTGGCTACGAGCAGTACTTC. It translates to CASSPTGYEQYF.

This chain joins TRBV4-2 and TRBJ2-1; D is undetermined. V was pared by 1 base and J by 6 bases, with 10 bases between. Germline V gives CDR1 LGHNA, CDR2 YNFKEQ. There are 14 residues in the CDR3. The CDR3 sequence: CASSQARLSNEQFF. The CDR3 DNA sequence: TGTGCCAGCAGCCAAGCCAGGTTAAGCAATGAGCAGTTCTTC.

This clone was counted once. This rearrangement joins TRBV27 to TRBJ2-1; TRBD1 is a possible D gene (6 bases). The V end was cut by 6 bases, the J end by 4 bases, with 16 bases between. The CDR3 is 15 amino acids. Germline V CDR1 and CDR2: MNHEY, SMNVEV (reference sequence). The DNA of the CDR3 is TGTGCCAGCAGCTCCGGGACAACCGGGTACAATGAGCAGTTCTTC. Protein product: CASSSGTTGYNEQFF.

The chain has TRBV5-1 and TRBJ2-2; D possibly corresponds to TRBD2 (5 bases). Germline loops: CDR1 SGHRS, CDR2 YFSETQ. V was shortened by 2 bases and J by 5 bases, with 10 bases between the two germline ends. CDR3 length: 14 amino acids. The CDR3 DNA reads as TGCGCCAGCAGCTTCGGGATCCGGACCGGGGAGCTGTTTTTT. It encodes CASSFGIRTGELFF.

The rearrangement links TRBV9 to TRBJ1-1, with TRBD1 identical over 7 bases. Germline V gene data show CDR1 as SGDLS and CDR2 as YYNGEE. Unmatched junction bases numbered 8, after V lost 4 bases and J lost 5 bases. The CDR3 consists of 14 residues. The CDR3 DNA sequence: TGTGCCAGCAGCCCCCGACAGGGTGATACTGAAGCTTTCTTT. Translation: CASSPRQGDTEAFF.

This clone has a single count. The V call is TRBV4-3, the J call TRBJ1-1; D remains unclear. The ends were cut back, 3 bases at V and 4 bases at J, with 9 bases in the middle. The CDR3 has 13 residues. Looked up from germline, CDR1 is LGHNA and CDR2 is YSLEER. CDR3 in DNA: TGCGCCAGCAGCCAGGTTCGGGGCACTGAAGCTTTCTTT. Translated, it gives CASSQVRGTEAFF.

The V call is TRBV7-2, the J call TRBJ2-7, with 9 bases lining up with TRBD1. Germline V gives CDR1 SGHTA, CDR2 FQGNSA. This CDR3 has 14 residues. V shed 6 bases, J shed 3 bases, and the junction held 6 bases outside the gene matches. CDR3 sequence reads: CASSFGTGSYEQYF. The CDR3 bases are TGTGCCAGCAGTTTCGGGACAGGGAGCTACGAGCAGTACTTC.

The chain has TRBV30 and TRBJ1-1; TRBD1 is a possible D gene (5 bases). CDR3 length equals 11 residues. Trimming took 4 bases from V and 7 from J, leaving 10 bases between them. Germline lookup yields CDR1 GTSNPN and CDR2 SVGIG (reference sequence). The DNA of the CDR3 is TGTGCCTGGATGCAGGGTGATGAAGCTTTCTTT. Protein product: CAWMQGDEAFF.

In nucleotides, the CDR3 is TGTGCCAGCAGTGATTGGACATCGAACACTGAAGCTTTCTTT. It yields the protein CASSDWTSNTEAFF. V and J are TRBV6-1 and TRBJ1-1; a possible D gene is TRBD1 (5 bases). The CDR3 runs to 14 residues. From germline, CDR1 is MNHNS and CDR2 SASEGT. Trimming shortened V by 3 bases and J by 1 base, and 9 bases separated the two germline ends.

This clone was recorded a few times. J is TRBJ2-7 and V is TRBV5-5; D uncertain. Trimming removed 0 bases from V and 5 bases from J, with 12 bases in between. The CDR3 consists of 14 residues. Germline CDR1 reads SGHKS; CDR2 reads YYEKEE (reference sequence). In DNA form, the CDR3 reads TGTGCCAGCAGCTTGGACAGAATCGCCAACGAGCAGTACTTC. It is translated as CASSLDRIANEQYF.

The chain combines TRBV10-2 with TRBJ2-3; 8 nucleotides align to TRBD2. Germline V gives CDR1 WSHSY, CDR2 SAAADI. The CDR3 sequence is 15 residues long. With V trimmed by 5 bases and J by 1 base, 5 bases remained unmatched. The CDR3 here is CASSPGGGGTDTQYF. The CDR3 bases are TGCGCCAGCAGTCCGGGAGGGGGGGGCACAGATACGCAGTATTTT.

This clone was seen just once. The chain uses TRBV6-5 and TRBJ1-1, with D unclear. CDR3 length: 15 amino acids. Germline CDR1 MNHEY, CDR2 SVGAGI. V was pared by 0 bases and J by 0 bases, with 8 bases between. The CDR3 DNA follows: TGTGCCAGCAGTTACTCGGGTAACATGAACACTGAAGCTTTCTTT. Its translation: CASSYSGNMNTEAFF.

The rearrangement links TRBV14 to TRBJ2-7; 9 bases agree with TRBD2. The CDR3 is 16 residues long. V was pared by 5 bases and J by 2 bases, with 10 bases of the junction left unmatched. Germline-derived CDR1 and CDR2 are SGHDN and FVKESK. Here the CDR3 reads CASSSGIAGGAYEQYF. In DNA, the CDR3 is TGTGCCAGCAGCTCGGGGATTGCGGGAGGGGCCTACGAGCAGTACTTC.

Here the CDR3 DNA reads TGTGCCAGCAGTATTAGCGGGAGCCTTAGCTACGAGCAGTACTTC. Its translation is CASSISGSLSYEQYF. The J gene is TRBJ2-7, the V gene TRBV27; the match to TRBD2 covers 9 bases. CDR3 length equals 15 residues. Germline CDR1 MNHEY, CDR2 SMNVEV (reference sequence). Unmatched junction bases numbered 8, after V lost 5 bases and J lost 3 bases.

This clone was observed a single time. The chain uses TRBV28 and TRBJ1-4; no reliable D call. Germline V gives CDR1 MDHEN, CDR2 SYDVKM. V was cut by 10 bases and J by 1 base, with 10 bases left in between. The CDR3 has 13 residues. CDR3 nucleotide sequence: TGTGCCACCCGTGTGGGAACTAATGAAAAACTGTTTTTT. This translates into CATRVGTNEKLFF.

This chain joins TRBV10-1 and TRBJ2-1; 13 bases are a match to TRBD2. CDR3 length: 18 residues. The V segment lost 10 bases and the J segment 5 bases; nucleotides outside the gene matches: 17. Germline V gives CDR1 WNHNN, CDR2 SYGVQD (reference sequence). CDR3 sequence (DNA): TGCGCCACCAACTTTTCTAAACTAGCGGGAGGGACTCACAATGAGCAGTTCTTC. Protein sequence: CATNFSKLAGGTHNEQFF.

This clone was recorded at least ten times. This sequence joins TRBV30 and TRBJ1-2; 8 bases agree with TRBD1. Trimming cost V 5 bases and J 4 bases; bases outside gene matches: 12. The CDR3 loop spans 15 amino acids. Looked up from germline, CDR1 is GTSNPN and CDR2 is SVGIG (reference sequence). The CDR3 DNA reads TGTGCCTGGCAAGAGGACAGGGACGGTACCTATGGCTACACCTTC. It yields the protein CAWQEDRDGTYGYTF.

J is TRBJ1-2 and V is TRBV10-3; possible D gene TRBD1, 5 bases. Germline loops: CDR1 ENHRY, CDR2 SYGVKD. V was shortened by 4 bases and J by 3 bases, with 9 bases between the two germline ends. The CDR3 has 13 residues. CDR3 nucleotide sequence: TGTGCCATCAGTGTGTTAGGGGACTATGGCTACACCTTC. Residues: CAISVLGDYGYTF.

CDR3 sequence: CARDLENNEQFF. CDR3 nucleotide sequence: TGTGCCAGGGACCTAGAGAACAATGAGCAGTTCTTC. The chain recombines TRBV19 with TRBJ2-1; D gene unclear. Germline CDR1 reads LNHDA; CDR2 reads SQIVND (reference sequence). The length of the CDR3 is 12 residues. The germline V and J ends were trimmed by 9 bases and 5 bases, with 11 bases remaining between them.

J is TRBJ2-2 and V is TRBV9; D is possibly TRBD1 (6 bases). Trimming cost V 0 bases and J 6 bases, with 9 bases left between them. There are 14 residues in the CDR3. Germline values: CDR1 SGDLS, CDR2 YYNGEE. CDR3 amino acids: CASSVEGQSGELFF. For the CDR3, the DNA is TGTGCCAGCAGCGTAGAGGGACAATCCGGGGAGCTGTTTTTT.

The J gene is TRBJ2-7, the V gene TRBV13; no reliable D call. This CDR3 spans 13 amino acids. Germline V gives CDR1 PRHDT, CDR2 FYEKMQ (reference sequence). V was shortened by 5 bases and J by 3 bases, with 11 bases between the two germline ends. The CDR3 loop is CASSRNKDYEQYF. In DNA, the CDR3 is TGTGCCAGCAGCCGCAATAAAGACTACGAGCAGTACTTC.

The chain recombines TRBV10-3 with TRBJ2-1, with 7 bases fitting TRBD2. The CDR3 has 15 residues. V lost 4 bases, J lost 4 bases, and 7 bases stayed unmatched. Germline CDR1 reads ENHRY; CDR2 reads SYGVKD. The CDR3 nucleotides read TGTGCCATCAGTGGGGACTACCCGGAGTACAATGAGCAGTTCTTC. The encoded protein is CAISGDYPEYNEQFF.

The V and J genes are TRBV4-3 and TRBJ2-5; 7 bases line up with TRBD2. CDR3 size: 16 residues. Germline-derived CDR1 and CDR2 are LGHNA and YSLEER. The junction had 13 bases not matched to a gene; V was cut back by 4 bases and J by 5 bases. The CDR3 sequence is CASSLGEGGRGETQYF. The CDR3 DNA follows: TGCGCCAGCAGCCTGGGGGAGGGCGGGAGAGGTGAGACCCAGTACTTC.

The chain employs TRBV19 and TRBJ1-1, with 8 nucleotides matching TRBD1. Germline values: CDR1 LNHDA, CDR2 SQIVND (reference sequence). V lost 5 bases to trimming and J lost 4 bases; unmatched junction nucleotides: 6. The CDR3 loop spans 14 amino acids. CDR3 nucleotide sequence: TGTGCCAGTAGTCTTGACAGGGGCATCACTGAAGCTTTCTTT. Residues: CASSLDRGITEAFF. The variable domain in full, with the rest retrieved from reference TRBV19 and TRBJ1-1, is DGGITQSPKYLFRKEGQNVTLSCEQNLNHDAMYWYRQDPGQGLRLIYYSQIVNDFQKGDIAEGYSVSREKKESFPLTVTSAQKNPTAFYLCASSLDRGITEAFFGQGTRLTVV.